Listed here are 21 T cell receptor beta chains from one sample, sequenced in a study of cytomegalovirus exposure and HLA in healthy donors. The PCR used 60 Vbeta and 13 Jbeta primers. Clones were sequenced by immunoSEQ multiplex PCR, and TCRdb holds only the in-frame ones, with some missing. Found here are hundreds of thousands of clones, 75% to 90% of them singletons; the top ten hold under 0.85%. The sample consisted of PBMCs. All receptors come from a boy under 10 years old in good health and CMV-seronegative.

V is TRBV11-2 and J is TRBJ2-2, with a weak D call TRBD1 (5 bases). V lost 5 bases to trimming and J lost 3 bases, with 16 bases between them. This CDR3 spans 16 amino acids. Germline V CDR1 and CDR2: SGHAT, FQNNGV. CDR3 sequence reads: CASSMLRVDYTGELFF. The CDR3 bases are TGTGCCAGCAGCATGCTCAGGGTAGACTACACCGGGGAGCTGTTTTTT.

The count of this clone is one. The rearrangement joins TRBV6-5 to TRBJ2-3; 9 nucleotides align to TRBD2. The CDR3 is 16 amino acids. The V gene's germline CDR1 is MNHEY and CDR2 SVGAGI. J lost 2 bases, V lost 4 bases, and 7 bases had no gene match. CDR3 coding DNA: TGTGCCAGCAGTTCCCGACTAGCGGAGATCACAGATACGCAGTATTTT. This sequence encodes CASSSRLAEITDTQYF.

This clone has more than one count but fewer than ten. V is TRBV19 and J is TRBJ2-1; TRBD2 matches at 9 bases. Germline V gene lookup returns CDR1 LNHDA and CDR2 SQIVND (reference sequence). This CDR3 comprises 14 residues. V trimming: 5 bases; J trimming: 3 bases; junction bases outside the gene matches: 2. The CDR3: CASSPSGDYNEQFF. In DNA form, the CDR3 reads TGTGCCAGTAGTCCTAGCGGGGACTACAATGAGCAGTTCTTC.

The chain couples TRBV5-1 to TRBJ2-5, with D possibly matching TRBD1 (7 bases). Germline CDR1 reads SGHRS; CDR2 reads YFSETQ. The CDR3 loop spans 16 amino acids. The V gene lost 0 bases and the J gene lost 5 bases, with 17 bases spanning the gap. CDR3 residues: CASSLASGGGEETQYF. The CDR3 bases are TGCGCCAGCAGCTTGGCATCAGGAGGGGGCGAGGAGACCCAGTACTTC.

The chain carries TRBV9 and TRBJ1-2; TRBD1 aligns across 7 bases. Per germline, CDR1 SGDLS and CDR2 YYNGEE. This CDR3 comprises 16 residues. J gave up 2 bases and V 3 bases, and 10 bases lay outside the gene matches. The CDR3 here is CASSAGPGGKNYGYTF. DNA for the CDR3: TGTGCCAGCAGCGCCGGCCCAGGGGGGAAGAACTATGGCTACACCTTC.

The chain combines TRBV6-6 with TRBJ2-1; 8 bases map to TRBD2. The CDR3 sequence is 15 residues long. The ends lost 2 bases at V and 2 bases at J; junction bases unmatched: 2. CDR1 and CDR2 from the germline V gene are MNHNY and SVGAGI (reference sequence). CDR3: CASSYGGRTYNEQFF. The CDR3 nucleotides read TGTGCCAGCAGTTACGGCGGGAGGACCTACAATGAGCAGTTCTTC.

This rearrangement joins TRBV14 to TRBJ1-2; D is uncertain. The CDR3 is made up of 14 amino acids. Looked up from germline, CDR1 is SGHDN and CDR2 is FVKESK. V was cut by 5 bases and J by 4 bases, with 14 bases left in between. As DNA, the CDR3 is TGTGCCAGCAGCTTGGAGGGTTTTAGCTATGGCTACACCTTC. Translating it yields CASSLEGFSYGYTF.

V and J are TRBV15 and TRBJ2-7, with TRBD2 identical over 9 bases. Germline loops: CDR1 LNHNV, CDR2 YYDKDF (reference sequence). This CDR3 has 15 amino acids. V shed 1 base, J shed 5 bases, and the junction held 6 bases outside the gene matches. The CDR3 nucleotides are TGTGCCACCAGCAGAGGCGGGAGGGATCGAGACGAGCAGTACTTC. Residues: CATSRGGRDRDEQYF.

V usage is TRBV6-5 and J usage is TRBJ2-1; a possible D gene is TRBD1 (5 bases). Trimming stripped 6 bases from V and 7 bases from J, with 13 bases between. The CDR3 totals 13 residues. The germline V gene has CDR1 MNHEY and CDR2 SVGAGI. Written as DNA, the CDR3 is TGTGCCAGCAGCCTCCGACAGAGGAATGAGCAGTTCTTC. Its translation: CASSLRQRNEQFF.

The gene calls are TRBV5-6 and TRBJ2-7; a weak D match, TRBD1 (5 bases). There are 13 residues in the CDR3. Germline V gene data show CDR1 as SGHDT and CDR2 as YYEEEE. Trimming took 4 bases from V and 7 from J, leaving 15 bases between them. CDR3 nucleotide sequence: TGTGCCAGCAGCCCTCCCAGGGCCCGGGAGCAGTACTTC. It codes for CASSPPRAREQYF.

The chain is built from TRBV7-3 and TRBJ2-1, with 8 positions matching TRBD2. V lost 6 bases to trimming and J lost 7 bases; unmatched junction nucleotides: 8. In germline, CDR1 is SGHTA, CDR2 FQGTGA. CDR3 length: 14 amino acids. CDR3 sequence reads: CASSTGSGVNEQFF. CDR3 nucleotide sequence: TGTGCCAGCAGTACCGGTAGCGGGGTAAATGAGCAGTTCTTC. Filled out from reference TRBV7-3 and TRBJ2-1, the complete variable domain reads GAGVSQTPSNKVTEKGKYVELRCDPISGHTALYWYRQSLGQGPEFLIYFQGTGAADDSGLPNDRFFAVRPEGSVSTLKIQRTERGDSAVYLCASSTGSGVNEQFFGPGTRLTVL.

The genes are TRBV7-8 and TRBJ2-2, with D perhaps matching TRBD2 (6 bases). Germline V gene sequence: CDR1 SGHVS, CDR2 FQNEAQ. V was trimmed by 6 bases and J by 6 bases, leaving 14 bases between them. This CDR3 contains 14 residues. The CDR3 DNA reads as TGTGCCAGCAGGGGGCAGGGAGGCGCCGGGGAGCTGTTTTTT. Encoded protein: CASRGQGGAGELFF. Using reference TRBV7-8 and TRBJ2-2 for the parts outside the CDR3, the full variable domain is GAGVSQSPRYKVAKRGQDVALRCDPISGHVSLFWYQQALGQGPEFLTYFQNEAQLDKSGLPSDRFFAERPEGSVSTLKIQRTQQEDSAVYLCASRGQGGAGELFFGEGSRLTVL.

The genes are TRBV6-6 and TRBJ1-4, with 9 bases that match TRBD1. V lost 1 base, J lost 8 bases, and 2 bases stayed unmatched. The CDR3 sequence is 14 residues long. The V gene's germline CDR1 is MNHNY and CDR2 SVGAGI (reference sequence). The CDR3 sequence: CASSYYGTGEKLFF. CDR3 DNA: TGTGCCAGCAGTTACTACGGGACAGGGGAAAAACTGTTTTTT.

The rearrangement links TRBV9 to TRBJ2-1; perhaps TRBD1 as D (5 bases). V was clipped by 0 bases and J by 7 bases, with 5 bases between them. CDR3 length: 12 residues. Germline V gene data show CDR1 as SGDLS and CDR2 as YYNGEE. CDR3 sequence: CASSVEGNEQFF. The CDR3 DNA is TGTGCCAGCAGCGTAGAGGGGAATGAGCAGTTCTTC. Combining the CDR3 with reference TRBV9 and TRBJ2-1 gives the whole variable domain DSGVTQTPKHLITATGQRVTLRCSPRSGDLSVYWYQQSLDQGLQFLIQYYNGEERAKGNILERFSAQQFPDLHSELNLSSLELGDSALYFCASSVEGNEQFFGPGTRLTVL.

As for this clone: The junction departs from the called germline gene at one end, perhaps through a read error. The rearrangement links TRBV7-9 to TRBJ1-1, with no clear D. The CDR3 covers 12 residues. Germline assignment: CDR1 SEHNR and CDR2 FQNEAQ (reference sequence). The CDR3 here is CSSSLGSTEAFF. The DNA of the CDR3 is TGTTCCAGCAGCTTAGGTAGTACTGAAGCTTTCTTT.

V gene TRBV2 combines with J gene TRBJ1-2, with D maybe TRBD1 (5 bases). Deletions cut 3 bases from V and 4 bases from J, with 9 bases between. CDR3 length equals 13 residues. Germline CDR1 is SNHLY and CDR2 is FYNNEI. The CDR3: CASSDNGGYGYTF. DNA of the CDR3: TGTGCCAGCAGTGACAACGGGGGCTATGGCTACACCTTC.

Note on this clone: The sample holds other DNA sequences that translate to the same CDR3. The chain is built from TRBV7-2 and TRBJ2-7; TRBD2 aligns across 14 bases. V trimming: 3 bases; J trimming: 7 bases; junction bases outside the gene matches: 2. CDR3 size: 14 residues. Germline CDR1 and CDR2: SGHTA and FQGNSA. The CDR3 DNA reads TGTGCCAGCAGCTTGGGACTAGCGGGAGTAGAGCAGTACTTC. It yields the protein CASSLGLAGVEQYF.

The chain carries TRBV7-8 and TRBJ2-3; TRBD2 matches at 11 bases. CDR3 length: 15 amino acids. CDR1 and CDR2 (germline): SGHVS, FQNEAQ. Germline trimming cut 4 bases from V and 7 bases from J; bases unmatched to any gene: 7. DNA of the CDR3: TGTGCCAGCAGCTCCCATAGCGGGAGGGCAAATACGCAGTATTTT. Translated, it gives CASSSHSGRANTQYF.

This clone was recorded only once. CDR3 sequence (DNA): TGCGCCAGCAGCCAAGAGGGGCGACGGCCCCAGCATTTT. Amino acid sequence: CASSQEGRRPQHF. This chain links TRBV4-1 with TRBJ1-5, with D perhaps matching TRBD1 (5 bases). Germline CDR1 is MGHRA and CDR2 is YSYEKL. This CDR3 region has 13 residues. The ends were cut back, 0 bases at V and 9 bases at J, with 9 bases in the middle.

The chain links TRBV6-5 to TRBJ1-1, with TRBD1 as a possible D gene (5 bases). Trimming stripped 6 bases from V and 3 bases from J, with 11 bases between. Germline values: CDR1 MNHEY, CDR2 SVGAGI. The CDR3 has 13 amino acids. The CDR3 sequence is CASRVGADTEAFF. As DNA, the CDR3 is TGTGCCAGCAGGGTTGGGGCTGACACTGAAGCTTTCTTT.

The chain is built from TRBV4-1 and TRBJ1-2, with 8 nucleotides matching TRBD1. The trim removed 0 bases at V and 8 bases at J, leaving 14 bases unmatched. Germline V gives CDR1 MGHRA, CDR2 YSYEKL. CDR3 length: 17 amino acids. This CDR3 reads CASSQDGRTDRGIGYTF. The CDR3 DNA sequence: TGCGCCAGCAGCCAAGATGGTCGAACAGACAGGGGTATAGGCTACACCTTC.